The subject of this entry is one TCR beta chain. Its antigen is not identified. It was with a sample-barcoded 5' primer and a J-beta primer mix that a second PCR of roughly 7 to 12 cycles was run. TCRdb re-called the 5' RACE reads with MiXCR, one entry per CDR3 protein. The data show about 670,000 distinct CDR3 sequences, over 40% seen once. This sample stems from a study of blood T cells in healthy people across ages. The study's findings and limits: Nothing was known about donor CMV status, and this possibly confounded expanded clonotype changes.

V gave up 1 base and J gave up 11 bases; unmatched junction bases: 17. CDR1 DFQATT and CDR2 SNEGSKA come from the germline V gene (reference sequence). The CDR3 consists of 16 residues. The source of this sequence is an elderly woman in good health. The source material was blood. This sequence joins TRBV20-1 and TRBJ2-5; TRBD2 aligns across 9 bases. In DNA, the CDR3 is TGCAGTGCTAGAGCTCCTAGCGGGAAGTCATACGATGAGCAGTACTTC. Translated: CSARAPSGKSYDEQYF.